What follows are 11 T cell receptor beta chains derived from one specimen sequenced in a study of blood T cells in healthy people across ages. Combining a sample-barcoded 5' primer with a J-beta primer mix, a second PCR ran for about 7 to 11 cycles. TCRdb reanalysed the 5' RACE reads using MiXCR and keeps one entry per CDR3 protein. The sample shows 700,000 to 950,000 distinct CDR3 sequences, roughly two fifths of them seen only once. The specimen sequenced was blood. The source of these receptors is a woman aged 60-70 years in good health.

Comment on this clonotype: Given a much more abundant clone one base away, this may be a read error. J is TRBJ2-5 and V is TRBV29-1; weak D call: TRBD2 (6 bases). V lost 7 bases, J lost 11 bases, and 26 bases lay in between. Looked up from germline, CDR1 is SQVTM and CDR2 is ANQGSEA. This CDR3 is built from 14 residues. The CDR3 region has the DNA TGCAGCGGGTCACTAGCAGGGTTCTACAATGAGCAGTACTTC. Protein sequence: CSGSLAGFYNEQYF. The complete variable domain, with remaining parts taken from reference TRBV29-1 and TRBJ2-5, reads SAVISQKPSRDICQRGTSLTIQCQVDSQVTMMFWYRQQPGQSLTLIATANQGSEATYESGFVIDKFPISRPNLTFSTLTVSNMSPEDSSIYLCSGSLAGFYNEQYFGPGTRLLVL.

Note on this clonotype: A junction boundary mismatches the germline segment, possibly from a read error. V and J are TRBV20-1 and TRBJ1-6; TRBD1 matches 7 bases. Germline assignment: CDR1 DFQATT and CDR2 SNEGSKA (reference sequence). The CDR3 has 14 residues. The CDR3 reads CSPREGQNNSPLHF. The CDR3 nucleotides are TGCAGTCCTAGAGAGGGACAGAATAATTCACCCCTCCACTTT.

This sequence joins TRBV12-3 or TRBV12-4 and TRBJ2-3; D is perhaps TRBD1 (6 bases). V was clipped by 7 bases and J by 3 bases, with 17 bases between them. The CDR3 has 15 residues. This CDR3 reads CASTVWQGTTDTQYF. CDR3 nucleotide sequence: TGTGCCAGCACCGTGTGGCAGGGGACGACAGATACGCAGTATTTT.

This clonotype has just a few counts. The rearrangement links TRBV7-2 to TRBJ1-2; D gene ambiguous. Trimming pared 2 bases from V and 4 bases from J, leaving 14 bases between. This CDR3 is built from 15 residues. In germline, CDR1 is SGHTA, CDR2 FQGNSA. The CDR3 sequence is CASSLRSGGFYGYTF. The CDR3 DNA sequence: TGTGCCAGCAGCTTAAGATCCGGCGGTTTCTATGGCTACACCTTC.

In this sample, this clonotype turned up a few times. This sequence joins TRBV20-1 and TRBJ2-7; 12 positions agree with TRBD2. The length of the CDR3 is 14 residues. J lost 4 bases, V lost 5 bases, and 6 bases had no gene match. CDR1 and CDR2 (germline): DFQATT, SNEGSKA (reference sequence). CDR3 nucleotides: TGCAGTGCTCCACCACTAGCGGGAGGTTACGAGCAGTACTTC. It encodes CSAPPLAGGYEQYF.

This sequence joins TRBV18 and TRBJ2-1; no definite D call. The CDR3 is 15 amino acids. With 1 base removed from V and 1 base from J, the gap between germline ends came to 8 bases. Germline V gene data show CDR1 as KGHSH and CDR2 as LQKENI. The CDR3 spells CASSPLPGSYNEQFF. As DNA, the CDR3 is TGTGCCAGCTCACCACTACCGGGTTCCTACAATGAGCAGTTCTTC.

This chain links TRBV2 with TRBJ2-3, with D hard to call. This CDR3 contains 12 residues. V shed 7 bases and J shed 0 bases, with 5 bases lying between them. Germline V gene sequence: CDR1 SNHLY, CDR2 FYNNEI. The CDR3, as DNA: TGTGCCAGCAAAGATAGCACAGATACGCAGTATTTT. Protein product: CASKDSTDTQYF.

This clonotype was seen ten or more times. V is TRBV4-2 and J is TRBJ2-7; 9 nucleotides line up with TRBD2. The CDR3 contains 16 residues. CDR1 and CDR2 from the germline V gene are LGHNA and YNFKEQ. The ends lost 0 bases at V and 2 bases at J; junction bases unmatched: 5. CDR3 amino acids: CASSQERGGLPYEQYF. The DNA of the CDR3 is TGTGCCAGCAGCCAAGAGCGGGGGGGCCTGCCCTACGAGCAGTACTTC.

This clonotype was counted a few times. V is TRBV28 and J is TRBJ2-6; possibly TRBD1 or TRBD2 for D (6 bases each). V dropped 3 bases and J dropped 2 bases, with 11 bases sitting between them. Germline assignment: CDR1 MDHEN and CDR2 SYDVKM. The length of the CDR3 is 16 residues. The CDR3 here is CASSLPGAAGANVLTF. The DNA of the CDR3 is TGTGCCAGCAGTTTGCCGGGGGCGGCTGGGGCCAACGTCCTGACTTTC.

This rearrangement joins TRBV30 to TRBJ2-6; D ambiguous. V lost 0 bases and J lost 2, with 11 bases in between. Germline CDR1 and CDR2: GTSNPN and SVGIG (reference sequence). CDR3 length equals 16 residues. The CDR3 region has the DNA TGTGCCTGGAGTGTAGAGTTTTGGACTGGGGCCAACGTCCTGACTTTC. Its translation is CAWSVEFWTGANVLTF. The whole variable domain, remainder taken from reference TRBV30 and TRBJ2-6, is SQTIHQWPATLVQPVGSPLSLECTVEGTSNPNLYWYRQAAGRGLQLLFYSVGIGQISSEVPQNLSASRPQDRQFILSSKKLLLSDSGFYLCAWSVEFWTGANVLTFGAGSRLTVL.

About this clonotype: It may be a read error: a sequence one base away is much more abundant. This rearrangement joins TRBV29-1 to TRBJ2-5; D may be TRBD2 (6 bases). The CDR3 is made up of 12 amino acids. Germline loops: CDR1 SQVTM, CDR2 ANQGSEA. Trimming took 6 bases from V and 11 from J, leaving 19 bases between them. CDR3 loop: CSVALSGDEQYF. In DNA, the CDR3 is TGCAGCGTGGCTCTTTCGGGGGATGAGCAGTACTTC.